The 3 T cell receptor beta chains listed next were all sequenced from one sample in a study of early T cells in non-severe SARS-CoV-2 infection. TCRdb ran MiXCR on the 5' RACE reads and lists one entry per CDR3 protein. This sample has 76,000 or so distinct CDR3 sequences, with approximately 10% found just once. Sequencing used whole blood. All receptors come from an adult who was a healthcare worker with PCR-confirmed SARS-CoV-2 infection or an uninfected control (not recorded which).

The chain joins TRBV7-2 to TRBJ2-7; D is unclear. The germline gives CDR1 SGHTA, CDR2 FQGNSA. Trimming left V 5 bases short and J 2 bases short, with 16 bases between. The CDR3 length is 15 residues. CDR3 coding DNA: TGTGCCAGCAGCAACCCTGACTTCCTAACCTACGAGCAGTACTTC. Residues: CASSNPDFLTYEQYF.

J is TRBJ2-3 and V is TRBV20-1; TRBD1 agrees at 10 bases. With 4 bases clipped from V and 6 bases from J, the junction kept 7 bases outside the gene matches. The CDR3 spans 14 residues. The V gene's germline CDR1 is DFQATT and CDR2 SNEGSKA (reference sequence). Here the CDR3 reads CSATGTGAADTQYF. DNA for the CDR3: TGCAGTGCTACGGGGACAGGGGCAGCGGATACGCAGTATTTT.

This clonotype is judged medium-sized (0.01 to 0.1%). The chain carries TRBV18 and TRBJ1-2; D might be TRBD1 (6 bases). V gave up 3 bases and J gave up 2 bases, with 10 bases separating them. The germline V gene encodes CDR1 KGHSH and CDR2 LQKENI. This CDR3 is 14 amino acids long. CDR3 in amino acids: CASSPRQVNYGYTF. In nucleotides, the CDR3 is TGTGCCAGCTCACCCAGACAGGTGAACTATGGCTACACCTTC.